The 14 T cell receptor beta chains given below trace back to one sample, sequenced in a study of cytomegalovirus exposure and HLA in healthy donors. The primer mix had 60 Vbeta and 13 Jbeta primers. Some clones are missing from TCRdb's copy, which holds only in-frame ones; the method was immunoSEQ multiplex PCR. The data hold roughly 160,000 clones, with 70% to 80% observed a single time. Source material: PBMCs. The receptors shown here come from a man aged 30-40 years in good health and CMV-seronegative.

The chain combines TRBV7-9 with TRBJ1-3; D remains unclear. CDR3 length: 13 residues. Per the germline V gene, CDR1 is SEHNR and CDR2 is FQNEAQ (reference sequence). V was clipped by 7 bases and J by 3 bases, with 10 bases between them. CDR3 nucleotide sequence: TGTGCCAGCACCGGAGTGGGTGGAAACACCATATATTTT. Protein sequence: CASTGVGGNTIYF. Combining the CDR3 with reference TRBV7-9 and TRBJ1-3 gives the whole variable domain DTGVSQNPRHKITKRGQNVTFRCDPISEHNRLYWYRQTLGQGPEFLTYFQNEAQLEKSRLLSDRFSAERPKGSFSTLEIQRTEQGDSAMYLCASTGVGGNTIYFGEGSWLTVV.

The chain joins TRBV6-5 to TRBJ2-7; 7 nucleotides line up with TRBD1. CDR3 length: 13 residues. Germline V gene lookup returns CDR1 MNHEY and CDR2 SVGAGI. The ends lost 6 bases at V and 3 bases at J; junction bases unmatched: 5. This chain's CDR3 is CASSYRTGYEQYF. The CDR3 DNA reads TGTGCCAGCAGCTATCGGACAGGCTACGAGCAGTACTTC.

V is TRBV11-3 and J is TRBJ2-1; TRBD1 might be the D (6 bases). Germline CDR1 reads SGHNT; CDR2 reads YENEEA. The V end lost 4 bases, the J end lost 0 bases, and 7 bases lay between the germline ends. The CDR3 extends over 14 amino acids. This chain's CDR3 is CASSSGVSYNEQFF. The CDR3 nucleotides read TGTGCCAGCAGCTCAGGGGTCTCCTACAATGAGCAGTTCTTC. Filled out from reference TRBV11-3 and TRBJ2-1, the complete variable domain reads EAGVVQSPRYKIIEKKQPVAFWCNPISGHNTLYWYLQNLGQGPELLIRYENEEAVDDSQLPKDRFSAERLKGVDSTLKIQPAELGDSAVYLCASSSGVSYNEQFFGPGTRLTVL.

V usage is TRBV5-1 and J usage is TRBJ2-2; TRBD2 agrees at 11 bases. Unmatched junction bases numbered 7, after V lost 2 bases and J lost 1 base. This CDR3 spans 18 amino acids. Germline V lookup: CDR1 SGHRS, CDR2 YFSETQ. CDR3 protein: CASSFLLAGALNTGELFF. CDR3 bases: TGCGCCAGCAGCTTTTTACTAGCGGGGGCCTTGAACACCGGGGAGCTGTTTTTT.

This chain links TRBV6-1 with TRBJ1-1, with D tentatively TRBD1 (5 bases). V was cut by 2 bases and J by 4 bases, with 5 bases left in between. Germline CDR1 MNHNS, CDR2 SASEGT. The CDR3 covers 12 residues. The CDR3 here is CASSEQGTEAFF. CDR3 DNA sequence: TGTGCCAGCAGTGAACAGGGCACTGAAGCTTTCTTT.

The chain couples TRBV6-5 to TRBJ2-7; possible D gene TRBD2, 6 bases. CDR1 and CDR2 from the germline V gene are MNHEY and SVGAGI. Between the trimmed V and J ends, which lost 0 bases and 3 bases, there was a span of 12 bases. CDR3 size: 15 residues. The CDR3 loop is CASSYSGGPFYEQYF. The CDR3 bases are TGTGCCAGCAGTTACTCGGGGGGTCCCTTCTACGAGCAGTACTTC.

This sequence joins TRBV28 and TRBJ1-1; D is unresolved. The V end was cut by 3 bases, the J end by 5 bases, with 13 bases between. Germline V CDR1 and CDR2: MDHEN, SYDVKM. The CDR3 length is 14 residues. The CDR3 protein is CASSFIYFRTEAFF. CDR3 coding DNA: TGTGCCAGCAGTTTTATATACTTTCGAACTGAAGCTTTCTTT. The whole variable domain, filled in from reference TRBV28 and TRBJ1-1, reads DVKVTQSSRYLVKRTGEKVFLECVQDMDHENMFWYRQDPGLGLRLIYFSYDVKMKEKGDIPEGYSVSREKKERFSLILESASTNQTSMYLCASSFIYFRTEAFFGQGTRLTVV.

This chain uses TRBV28 with TRBJ1-4; weak D call: TRBD1 (6 bases). This CDR3 contains 14 residues. Germline V CDR1 and CDR2: MDHEN, SYDVKM. The V end lost 5 bases, the J end lost 8 bases, and 15 bases lay between the germline ends. CDR3 protein: CASSPPGQGEKLFF. CDR3 DNA sequence: TGTGCCAGCAGTCCGCCGGGCCAGGGGGAAAAACTGTTTTTT. The full variable domain, with the rest looked up from reference TRBV28 and TRBJ1-4, is DVKVTQSSRYLVKRTGEKVFLECVQDMDHENMFWYRQDPGLGLRLIYFSYDVKMKEKGDIPEGYSVSREKKERFSLILESASTNQTSMYLCASSPPGQGEKLFFGSGTQLSVL.

The chain employs TRBV7-8 and TRBJ2-1; a weak D match, TRBD2 (5 bases). CDR3 length equals 14 residues. Between the trimmed V and J ends, which lost 2 bases and 7 bases, there was a span of 12 bases. CDR1 and CDR2 from the germline V gene are SGHVS and FQNEAQ. CDR3 nucleotides: TGTGCCAGCAGCTTAATCCTAGCCCCAAATGAGCAGTTCTTC. It specifies CASSLILAPNEQFF.

The chain employs TRBV7-2 and TRBJ1-2; 8 positions match TRBD1. This CDR3 region has 13 residues. The germline CDR1 and CDR2 sequences are SGHTA and FQGNSA. V gave up 5 bases and J gave up 9 bases; unmatched junction bases: 8. The CDR3 sequence is CASSPQGESRYTF. In nucleotides, the CDR3 is TGTGCCAGCAGCCCACAGGGGGAGAGCCGCTACACCTTC.

CDR3 sequence reads: CASSLGGLAADTQYF. CDR3 bases: TGTGCCAGCAGCCTCGGGGGGCTAGCCGCAGATACGCAGTATTTT. This chain connects TRBV5-8 to TRBJ2-3; TRBD2 might be the D (7 bases). Trimming removed 4 bases at V and 4 bases at J, with 16 bases between. Germline CDR1 reads SGHTS; CDR2 reads YDEGEE. The CDR3 runs to 15 residues.

V usage is TRBV25-1 and J usage is TRBJ1-5; D uncertain. The CDR3 contains 15 residues. Germline V CDR1 and CDR2: MGHDK, SYGVNS. Deletions cut 6 bases from V and 4 bases from J, with 16 bases between. CDR3 in DNA: TGTGCCAGCAGGGGCAGGAAAGAAACTAATCAGCCCCAGCATTTT. Its protein product is CASRGRKETNQPQHF. Looking up the rest from reference TRBV25-1 and TRBJ1-5 gives the full variable domain: EADIYQTPRYLVIGTGKKITLECSQTMGHDKMYWYQQDPGMELHLIHYSYGVNSTEKGDLSSESTVSRIRTEHFPLTLESARPSHTSQYLCASRGRKETNQPQHFGDGTRLSIL.

The genes are TRBV6-4 and TRBJ1-6; D possibly corresponds to TRBD1 (6 bases). Trimming took 6 bases from V and 7 from J, leaving 25 bases between them. The CDR3 has 18 amino acids. Germline assignment: CDR1 MRHNA and CDR2 SNTAGT. This chain's CDR3 is CASRRRGGEGWRNSPLHF. CDR3 in DNA: TGTGCCAGCAGAAGAAGGGGGGGTGAGGGCTGGAGAAATTCACCCCTCCACTTT.

The rearrangement links TRBV18 to TRBJ2-1; no clear D. V lost 3 bases to trimming and J lost 2 bases, with 11 bases between them. Germline loops: CDR1 KGHSH, CDR2 LQKENI. This CDR3 contains 15 residues. The DNA of the CDR3 is TGTGCCAGCTCACCGAGGCCGGTAACCTACAATGAGCAGTTCTTC. Its protein product is CASSPRPVTYNEQFF.